This T cell receptor beta chain came from a study of cytomegalovirus exposure and HLA in healthy donors. Whole-study findings and limits: Most CMV-associated TCR beta chains were later found to appear HLA-restricted. For cytomegalovirus status, the classifier reportedly gave diagnoses with high specificity and sensitivity. Previously analyzed data showed that most TCR beta V segments were productive at a frequency of about 90% or about 30%.

The CDR3 runs 13 residues. Deletions cut 10 bases from V and 0 bases from J, with 9 bases between. From germline, CDR1 is ENHRY and CDR2 SYGVKD. Donors likely had unrecorded immune exposures despite being nominally healthy when sampled. PCR amplification relied on 60 Vbeta primers (plus 13 Jbeta primers). Using immunoSEQ multiplex PCR, the repertoire was profiled, and TCRdb retains in-frame clones only, with some absent. The sample records about 200,000 clones, more than 75% being singletons. A remark on this clone: The antigen remains unidentified.

The specimen sequenced was PBMCs. The genes are TRBV10-3 and TRBJ2-2; D is uncertain. This TCR was recovered from a male donor in good health and CMV-seropositive. CDR3 sequence reads: CATDGPNTGELFF. CDR3 sequence (DNA): TGTGCCACCGATGGGCCGAACACCGGGGAGCTGTTTTTT.